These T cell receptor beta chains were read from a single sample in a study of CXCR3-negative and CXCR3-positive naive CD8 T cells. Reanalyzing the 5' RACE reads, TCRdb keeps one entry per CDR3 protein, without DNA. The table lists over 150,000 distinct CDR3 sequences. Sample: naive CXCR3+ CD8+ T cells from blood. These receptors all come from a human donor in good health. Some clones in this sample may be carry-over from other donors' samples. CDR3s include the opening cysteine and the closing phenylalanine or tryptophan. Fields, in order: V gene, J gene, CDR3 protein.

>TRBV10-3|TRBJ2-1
CAIMGELAVSNEQFF
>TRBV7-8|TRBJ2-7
CASSFPIQGHEQYF
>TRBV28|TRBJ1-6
CASSLPEENSPLHF
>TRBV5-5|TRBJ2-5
CASSLAPQETQYF
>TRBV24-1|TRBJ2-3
CATSDWDSGDPNTDTQYF
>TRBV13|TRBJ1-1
CASRDRGYTEAFF
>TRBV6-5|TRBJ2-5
CASRDRGIETQYF
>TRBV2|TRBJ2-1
CASQRGYNEQFF
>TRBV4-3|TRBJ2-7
CASSLNTGGGNYEQYF
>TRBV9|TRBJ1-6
CASSDSQGYNSPLHF
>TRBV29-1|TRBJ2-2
CSVELAGGGIDGELFF
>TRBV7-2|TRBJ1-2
CASSLGPGNGYTF
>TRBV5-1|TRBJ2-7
CASSLEGGTEEQYF
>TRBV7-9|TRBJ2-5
CASSLPDRKETQYF
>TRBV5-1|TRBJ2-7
CASSDRGEQYF
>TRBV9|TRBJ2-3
CASSQKGWQQDTDTQYF
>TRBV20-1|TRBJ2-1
CSARVWDPRDSTYNEQFF
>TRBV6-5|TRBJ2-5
CASSHPFGGTPETQYF
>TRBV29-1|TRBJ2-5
CSVVWAGSQETQYF
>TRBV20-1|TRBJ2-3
CSAHWQGVADTQYF
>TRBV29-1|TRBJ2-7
CSVEDDGRAYEQYF
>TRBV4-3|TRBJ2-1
CASSQEPSGDIRNEQFF
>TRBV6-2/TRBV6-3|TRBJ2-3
CASSLRTSGRMEDTQYF
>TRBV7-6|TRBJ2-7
CASSLSTGYEQYF
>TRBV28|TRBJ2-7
CASSISGIHYEQYF
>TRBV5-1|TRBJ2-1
CASSLYQSGGMNEQFF
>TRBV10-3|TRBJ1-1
CANRDNWDTEAFF
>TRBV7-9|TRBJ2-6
CASNLLPSGANVLTF
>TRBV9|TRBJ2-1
CASSVHITGDSYNEQFF
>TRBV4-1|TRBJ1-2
CASSQPLPTGLDYGYTF
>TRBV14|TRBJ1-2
CASSQDRASTIDYGYTF
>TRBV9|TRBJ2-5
CASSVDLTIQETQYF
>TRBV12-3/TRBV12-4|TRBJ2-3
CASSSSEWSGLAKYF
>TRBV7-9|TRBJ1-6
CASSLARGPLHF
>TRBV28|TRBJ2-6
CASSLLGAATPSGANVLTF
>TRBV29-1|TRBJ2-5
CSAFSRGVSETQHF
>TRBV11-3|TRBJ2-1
CASSFSGGSYNEQFF
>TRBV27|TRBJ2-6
CASCWYSGANVLTF
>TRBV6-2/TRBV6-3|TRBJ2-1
CASSGLAAEQFF
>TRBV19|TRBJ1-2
CASMDQAHYGYTF
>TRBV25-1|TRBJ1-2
CASSFGGPAPYTF
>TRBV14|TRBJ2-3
CASSRWSGMGTDTQYF
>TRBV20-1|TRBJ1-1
CSAKTGDRGEAFF
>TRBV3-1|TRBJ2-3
CASSQDDETSGVDTQYF
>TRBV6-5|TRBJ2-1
CASTPSGSSYNEQFF
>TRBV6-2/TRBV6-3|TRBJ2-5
CASSTPGQGVETQYF
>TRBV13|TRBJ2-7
CASSTTGTGTYEQYF
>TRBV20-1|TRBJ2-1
CSATSGTGLSYNEQFF
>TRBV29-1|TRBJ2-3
CSVEDSGLHRTDTQYF
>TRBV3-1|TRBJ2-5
CASTTRTSGVLETQYF
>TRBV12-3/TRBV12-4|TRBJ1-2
CASSLMGPNYGYTF
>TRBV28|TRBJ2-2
CASSLFLAGYTGELFF
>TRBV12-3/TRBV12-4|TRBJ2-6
CASSLVFSGTSGANVLTF
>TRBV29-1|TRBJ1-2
CSVESPDTYYGYTF
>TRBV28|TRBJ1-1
CASSWTGVTEAFF
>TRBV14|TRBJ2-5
CASSTTSGKETQYF
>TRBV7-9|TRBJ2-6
CASSDRTGTPSGANVLTF
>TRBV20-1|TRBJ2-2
CSARTAGPGELFF
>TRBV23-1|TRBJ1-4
CASSRWPLGRKNEKLFF
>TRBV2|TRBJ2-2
CASSEGDGRRGELFF